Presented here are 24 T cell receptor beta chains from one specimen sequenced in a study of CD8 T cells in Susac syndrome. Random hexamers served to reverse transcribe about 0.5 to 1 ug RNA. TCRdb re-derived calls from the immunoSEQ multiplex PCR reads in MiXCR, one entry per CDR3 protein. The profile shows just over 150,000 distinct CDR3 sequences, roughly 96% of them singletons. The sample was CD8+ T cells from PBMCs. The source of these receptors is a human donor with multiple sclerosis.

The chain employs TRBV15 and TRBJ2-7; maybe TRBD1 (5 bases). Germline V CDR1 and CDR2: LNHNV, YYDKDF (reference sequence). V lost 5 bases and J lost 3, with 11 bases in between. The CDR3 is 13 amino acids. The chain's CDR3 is CATSGAPGYEQYF. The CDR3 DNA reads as TGTGCCACCAGCGGGGCGCCCGGCTACGAGCAGTACTTC.

CDR3 residues: CASTAGSNQPQHF. CDR3 in DNA: TGTGCCAGCACCGCTGGGAGCAATCAGCCCCAGCATTTT. This chain links TRBV12-3 or TRBV12-4 with TRBJ1-5; no firm D call. The CDR3 has 13 residues. Deletions cut 7 bases from V and 1 base from J, with 8 bases between.

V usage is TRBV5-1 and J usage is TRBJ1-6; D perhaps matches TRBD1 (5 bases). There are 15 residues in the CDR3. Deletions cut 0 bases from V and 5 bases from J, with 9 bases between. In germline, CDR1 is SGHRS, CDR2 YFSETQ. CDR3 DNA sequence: TGCGCCAGCAGCTTGGGGCAGGGTGATAATTCACCCCTCCACTTT. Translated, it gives CASSLGQGDNSPLHF. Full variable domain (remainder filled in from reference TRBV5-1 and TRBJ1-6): KAGVTQTPRYLIKTRGQQVTLSCSPISGHRSVSWYQQTPGQGLQFLFEYFSETQRNKGNFPGRFSGRQFSNSRSEMNVSTLELGDSALYLCASSLGQGDNSPLHFGNGTRLTVT.

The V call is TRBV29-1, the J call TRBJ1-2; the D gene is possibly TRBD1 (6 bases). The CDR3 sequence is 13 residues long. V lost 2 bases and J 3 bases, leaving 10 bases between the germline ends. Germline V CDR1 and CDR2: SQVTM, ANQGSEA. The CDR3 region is CSVEQGLDYGYTF. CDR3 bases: TGCAGCGTTGAACAGGGGCTTGACTATGGCTACACCTTC.

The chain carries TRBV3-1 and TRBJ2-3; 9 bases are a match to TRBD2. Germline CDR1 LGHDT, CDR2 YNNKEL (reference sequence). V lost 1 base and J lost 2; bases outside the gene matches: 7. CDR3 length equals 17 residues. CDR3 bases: TGTGCCAGCAGCCAAGTTCCAGCGGGGGGATACACAGATACGCAGTATTTT. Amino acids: CASSQVPAGGYTDTQYF.

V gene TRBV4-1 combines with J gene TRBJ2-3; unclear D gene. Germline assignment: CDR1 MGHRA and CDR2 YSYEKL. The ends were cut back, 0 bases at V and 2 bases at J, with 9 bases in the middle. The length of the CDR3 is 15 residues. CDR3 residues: CASSQESVNTDTQYF. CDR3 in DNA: TGCGCCAGCAGCCAAGAGTCCGTTAACACAGATACGCAGTATTTT.

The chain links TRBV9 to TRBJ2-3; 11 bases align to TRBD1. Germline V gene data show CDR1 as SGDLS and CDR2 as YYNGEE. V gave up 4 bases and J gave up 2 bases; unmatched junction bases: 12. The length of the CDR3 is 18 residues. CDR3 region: CASSPPGTGGPLTDTQYF. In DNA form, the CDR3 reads TGTGCCAGCAGCCCGCCCGGGACAGGGGGTCCCCTCACAGATACGCAGTATTTT.

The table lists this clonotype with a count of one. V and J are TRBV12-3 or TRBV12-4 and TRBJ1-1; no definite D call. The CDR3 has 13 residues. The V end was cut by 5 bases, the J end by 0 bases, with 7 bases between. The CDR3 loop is CASSPRLNTEAFF. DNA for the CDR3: TGTGCCAGCAGTCCCCGGCTGAACACTGAAGCTTTCTTT.

This chain's CDR3 is CSVHVGLAGAQFF. The CDR3 DNA sequence: TGCAGCGTCCATGTGGGACTAGCGGGGGCCCAGTTCTTC. The rearrangement links TRBV29-1 to TRBJ2-1, with 14 bases matching TRBD2. CDR3 length: 13 residues. CDR1 and CDR2 from the germline V gene are SQVTM and ANQGSEA. V lost 6 bases, J lost 13 bases, and 8 bases stayed unmatched.

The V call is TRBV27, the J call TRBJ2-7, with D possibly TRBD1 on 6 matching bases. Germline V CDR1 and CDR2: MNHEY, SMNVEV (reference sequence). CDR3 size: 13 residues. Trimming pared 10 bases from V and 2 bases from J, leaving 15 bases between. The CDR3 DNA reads TGTGCCACCATACGGACAGATACCTACGAGCAGTACTTC. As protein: CATIRTDTYEQYF.

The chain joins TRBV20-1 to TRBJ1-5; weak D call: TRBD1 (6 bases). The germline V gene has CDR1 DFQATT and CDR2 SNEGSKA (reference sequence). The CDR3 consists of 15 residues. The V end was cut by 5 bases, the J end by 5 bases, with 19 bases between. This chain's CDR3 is CSAGGLGTVDQPQHF. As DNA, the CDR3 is TGCAGTGCTGGGGGCCTTGGGACGGTTGATCAGCCCCAGCATTTT.

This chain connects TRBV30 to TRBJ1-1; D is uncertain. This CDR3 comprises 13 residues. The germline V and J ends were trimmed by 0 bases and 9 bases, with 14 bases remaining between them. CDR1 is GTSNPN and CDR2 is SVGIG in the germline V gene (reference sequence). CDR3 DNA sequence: TGTGCCTGGAGTGTACCGAGTCCTCCGCAAGCTTTCTTT. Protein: CAWSVPSPPQAFF.

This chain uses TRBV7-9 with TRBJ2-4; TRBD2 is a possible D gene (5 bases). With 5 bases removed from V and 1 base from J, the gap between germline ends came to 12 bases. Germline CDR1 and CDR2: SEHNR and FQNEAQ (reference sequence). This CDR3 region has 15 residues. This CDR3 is CASSPPWEAKNIQYF. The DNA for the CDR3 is TGTGCCAGCAGCCCTCCCTGGGAGGCCAAAAACATTCAGTACTTC.

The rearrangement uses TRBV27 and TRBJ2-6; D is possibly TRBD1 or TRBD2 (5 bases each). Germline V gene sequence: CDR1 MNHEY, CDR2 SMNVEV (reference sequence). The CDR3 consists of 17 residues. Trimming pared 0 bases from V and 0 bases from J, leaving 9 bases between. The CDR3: CASSLSLGDSGANVLTF. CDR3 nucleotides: TGTGCCAGCAGTTTATCCTTGGGGGACTCTGGGGCCAACGTCCTGACTTTC.

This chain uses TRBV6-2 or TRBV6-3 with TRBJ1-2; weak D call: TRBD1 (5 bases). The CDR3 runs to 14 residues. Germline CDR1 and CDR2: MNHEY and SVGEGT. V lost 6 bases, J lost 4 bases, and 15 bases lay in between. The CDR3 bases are TGTGCCAGCAGGAGGGCAGGGACGGTCTATGGCTACACCTTC. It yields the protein CASRRAGTVYGYTF.

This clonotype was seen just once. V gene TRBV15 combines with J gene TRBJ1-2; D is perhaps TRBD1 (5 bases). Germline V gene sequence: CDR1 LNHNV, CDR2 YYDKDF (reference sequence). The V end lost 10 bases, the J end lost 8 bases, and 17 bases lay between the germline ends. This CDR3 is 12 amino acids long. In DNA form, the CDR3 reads TGTGCCATCGGTTTCGAGTGGGACGGCTACACCTTC. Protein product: CAIGFEWDGYTF.

The chain's CDR3 is CASSSEGGGFEQYV. CDR3 coding DNA: TGTGCCAGCAGCTCCGAGGGGGGGGGCTTCGAGCAGTACGTC. J is TRBJ2-7 and V is TRBV7-9, with D perhaps TRBD2 (7 bases). V lost 4 bases, J lost 6 bases, and 16 bases lay in between. The V gene's germline CDR1 is SEHNR and CDR2 FQNEAQ (reference sequence). The CDR3 runs 14 residues.

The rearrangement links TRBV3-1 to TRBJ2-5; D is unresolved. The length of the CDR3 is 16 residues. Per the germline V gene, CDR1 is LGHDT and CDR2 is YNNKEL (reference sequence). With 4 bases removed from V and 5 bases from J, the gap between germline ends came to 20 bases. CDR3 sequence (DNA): TGTGCCAGCAGCCTCCCTACTCGGACGGTCCGCGAGACCCAGTACTTC. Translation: CASSLPTRTVRETQYF.

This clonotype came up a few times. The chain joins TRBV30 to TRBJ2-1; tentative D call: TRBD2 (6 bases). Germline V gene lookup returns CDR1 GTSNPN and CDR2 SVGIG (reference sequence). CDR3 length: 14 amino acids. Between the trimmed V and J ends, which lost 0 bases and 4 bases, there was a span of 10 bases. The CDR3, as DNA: TGTGCCTGGAGTGTCGGGCGGGGTTACAATGAGCAGTTCTTC. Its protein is CAWSVGRGYNEQFF.

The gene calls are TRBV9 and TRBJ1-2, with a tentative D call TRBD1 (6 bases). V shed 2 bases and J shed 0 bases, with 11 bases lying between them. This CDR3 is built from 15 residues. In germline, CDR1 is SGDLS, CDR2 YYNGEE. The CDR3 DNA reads TGTGCCAGCAGCGTTACGGGGGCGGCTAACTATGGCTACACCTTC. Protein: CASSVTGAANYGYTF.

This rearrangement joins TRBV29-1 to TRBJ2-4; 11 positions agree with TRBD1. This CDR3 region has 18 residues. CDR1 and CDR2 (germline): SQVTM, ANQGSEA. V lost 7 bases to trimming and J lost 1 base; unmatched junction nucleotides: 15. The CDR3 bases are TGCAGCGCCAAGGGACAGGGGGGTAATCATCGGGCCAAAAACATTCAGTACTTC. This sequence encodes CSAKGQGGNHRAKNIQYF.

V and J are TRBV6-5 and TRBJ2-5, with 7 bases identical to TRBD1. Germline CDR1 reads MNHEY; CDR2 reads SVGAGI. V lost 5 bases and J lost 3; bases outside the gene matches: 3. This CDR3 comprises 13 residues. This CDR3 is CASSPGTEETQYF. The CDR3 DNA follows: TGTGCCAGCAGTCCCGGGACAGAAGAGACCCAGTACTTC.

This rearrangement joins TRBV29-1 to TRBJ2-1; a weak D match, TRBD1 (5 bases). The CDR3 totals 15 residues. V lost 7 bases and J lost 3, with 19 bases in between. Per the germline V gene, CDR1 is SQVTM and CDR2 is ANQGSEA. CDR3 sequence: CSAELYRTFYNEQFF. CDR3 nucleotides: TGCAGCGCCGAACTATACAGGACATTCTACAATGAGCAGTTCTTC.

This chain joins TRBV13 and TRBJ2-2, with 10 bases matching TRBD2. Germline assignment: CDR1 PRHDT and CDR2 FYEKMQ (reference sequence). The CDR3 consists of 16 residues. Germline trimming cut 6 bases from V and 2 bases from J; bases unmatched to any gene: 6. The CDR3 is CASSPSGGRNTGELFF. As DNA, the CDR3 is TGTGCCAGCAGTCCTAGCGGGGGCAGAAACACCGGGGAGCTGTTTTTT. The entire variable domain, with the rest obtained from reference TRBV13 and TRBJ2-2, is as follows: AAGVIQSPRHLIKEKRETATLKCYPIPRHDTVYWYQQGPGQDPQFLISFYEKMQSDKGSIPDRFSAQQFSDYHSELNMSSLELGDSALYFCASSPSGGRNTGELFFGEGSRLTVL.